The clone carrying this T cell receptor (beta chain) appeared many times. TCRdb re-derived calls from the 5' RACE reads in MiXCR, one entry per CDR3 protein. Of hundreds of thousands of distinct CDR3 sequences in the sample, about 7.3% were seen once. This entry belongs to a study of identical twins. Germline V CDR1 and CDR2: SEHNR, FQNEAQ (reference sequence). Trimming shortened V by 3 bases and J by 0 bases, and 9 bases separated the two germline ends. The CDR3 totals 15 residues. In addition, the sample was reused for a study of yellow fever vaccine responses in identical twins.

Sequencing was carried out using memory (CD45RO+) T cells sorted from blood. J is TRBJ2-1 and V is TRBV7-9; D uncertain. The sequence derives from a woman aged 18-30 years in good health. CDR3 in DNA: TGTGCCAGCAGCTTGGGCCTTAGCTCCTACAATGAGCAGTTCTTC. Amino acid sequence: CASSLGLSSYNEQFF.